These T cell receptor beta chains were read from a single sample in a study of CD8+ T cells in alopecia areata. Repertoires were generated with immunoSEQ multiplex PCR, while TCRdb's copy carries only in-frame clones and drops some. The sample has fewer than 250,000 clones; 50% to 70% are singletons. Source: CD4+ T cells sorted from blood, taken at week 0. The receptors originated from a human donor with alopecia areata. Both conserved end residues are part of each CDR3. The D gene is left open where the match is weak. Clone size is not always given. Where it is, it says once, few, many or a class for expanded clones.

cdr3_nt: TGTGCCAGCAGTACCAGACAGGGAGGTCAGGACGAGCAGTACTTC
cdr3_aa: CASSTRQGGQDEQYF
j_call: TRBJ2-7
clone_size: few
d_call: NA
v_call: TRBV6-1

cdr3_nt: TGCGCCAGCCGGGACAGGGAAACAGATACGCAGTATTTT
cdr3_aa: CASRDRETDTQYF
j_call: TRBJ2-3
clone_size: few
d_call: TRBD1
v_call: TRBV10-2

cdr3_nt: TGCAGCGTGGGTCAGATAATGAACACTGAAGCTTTCTTT
cdr3_aa: CSVGQIMNTEAFF
j_call: TRBJ1-1
clone_size: few
d_call: NA
v_call: TRBV29-1

cdr3_nt: TGCAGCGTTGAAGATAGGGCAGGGGGCATTGCTGAAGCTTTCTTT
cdr3_aa: CSVEDRAGGIAEAFF
j_call: TRBJ1-1
clone_size: NA
d_call: TRBD1
v_call: TRBV29-1

cdr3_nt: TGCGCCAGCAGCTTGGAACTAAAAGGGCAGTTCTTC
cdr3_aa: CASSLELKGQFF
j_call: TRBJ2-1
clone_size: NA
d_call: NA
v_call: TRBV5-1

cdr3_nt: TGTGCCAGCAGGACCGGGACAGCGAACACCGGGGAGCTGTTTTTT
cdr3_aa: CASRTGTANTGELFF
j_call: TRBJ2-2
clone_size: NA
d_call: TRBD1
v_call: TRBV11-2

cdr3_nt: TGCAGCTCGCAGGGACTTAACAGCCCCAGAGCTTTCTTT
cdr3_aa: CSSQGLNSPRAFF
j_call: TRBJ1-1
clone_size: NA
d_call: NA
v_call: TRBV29-1

cdr3_nt: TGCGCCAGCAGCTTGGAGGGGAGTTACAATGAGCAGTTCTTC
cdr3_aa: CASSLEGSYNEQFF
j_call: TRBJ2-1
clone_size: NA
d_call: NA
v_call: TRBV5-1

cdr3_nt: TGCGCCAGCAGCTTGGCCTCCGACACAGGCGAGCAGTACTTC
cdr3_aa: CASSLASDTGEQYF
j_call: TRBJ2-7
clone_size: few
d_call: NA
v_call: TRBV5-1

cdr3_nt: TGTGCCAGCAGCCAAGACCAAGAGACCCAGTACTTC
cdr3_aa: CASSQDQETQYF
j_call: TRBJ2-5
clone_size: NA
d_call: NA
v_call: TRBV4-2

cdr3_nt: TGTGCCAGCAGCCAAGTGTATCTCGCCGAGCAGTACTTC
cdr3_aa: CASSQVYLAEQYF
j_call: TRBJ2-7
clone_size: NA
d_call: NA
v_call: TRBV14

cdr3_nt: TGTGCCAGCAGCGGCGCACCCCCAAGCCTTCAGTACTTC
cdr3_aa: CASSGAPPSLQYF
j_call: TRBJ2-4
clone_size: NA
d_call: NA
v_call: TRBV5-6

cdr3_nt: TGTGCCACCAAGGGGACAGGGACCTACGAGCAGTACTTC
cdr3_aa: CATKGTGTYEQYF
j_call: TRBJ2-7
clone_size: few
d_call: TRBD1
v_call: TRBV15

cdr3_nt: TGTGCCAGCATCCGGGACTTCTCTAGCACAGATACGCAGTATTTT
cdr3_aa: CASIRDFSSTDTQYF
j_call: TRBJ2-3
clone_size: NA
d_call: NA
v_call: TRBV6-1

cdr3_nt: TGTGCCTGGATTCGGGGACAGCAAGTAAACTATGGCTACACCTTC
cdr3_aa: CAWIRGQQVNYGYTF
j_call: TRBJ1-2
clone_size: NA
d_call: TRBD1
v_call: TRBV30

cdr3_nt: TGTGCCAGCACCGACGGGGGAGGCTATGGCTACACCTTC
cdr3_aa: CASTDGGGYGYTF
j_call: TRBJ1-2
clone_size: NA
d_call: NA
v_call: TRBV6-5

cdr3_nt: TGTGCCAGCAGCCCCCCTCCCATAACAGGGGGAGCTTTCTTT
cdr3_aa: CASSPPPITGGAFF
j_call: TRBJ1-1
clone_size: NA
d_call: TRBD1
v_call: TRBV11-2